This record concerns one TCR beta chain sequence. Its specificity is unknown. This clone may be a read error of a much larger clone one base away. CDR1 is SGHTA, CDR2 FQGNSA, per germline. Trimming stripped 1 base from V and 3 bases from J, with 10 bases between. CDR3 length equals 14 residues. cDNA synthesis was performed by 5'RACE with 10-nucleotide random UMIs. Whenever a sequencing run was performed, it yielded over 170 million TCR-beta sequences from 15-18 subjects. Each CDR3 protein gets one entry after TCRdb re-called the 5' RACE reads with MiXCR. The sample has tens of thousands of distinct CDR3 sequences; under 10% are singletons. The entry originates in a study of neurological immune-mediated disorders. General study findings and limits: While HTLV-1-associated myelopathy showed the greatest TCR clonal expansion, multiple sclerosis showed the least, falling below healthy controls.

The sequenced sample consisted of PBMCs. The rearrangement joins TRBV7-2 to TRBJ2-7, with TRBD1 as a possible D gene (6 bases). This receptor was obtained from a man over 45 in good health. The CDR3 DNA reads TGTGCCAGCAGCTTAGGGGCAGGGGTCTACGAGCAGTACGTC. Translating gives CASSLGAGVYEQYV.